This is a list of T cell receptor beta chains from one sample in a study of blood T cell repertoires in COVID-19. Repertoires were generated with immunoSEQ multiplex PCR, while TCRdb's copy carries only in-frame clones and drops some. The data show 300,000 or so clones, with just under 85% seen just once and about 4% held by the top ten. Source material: peripheral blood. These receptors were collected from a woman between 45 and 60 years old with active or convalescent COVID-19. Each CDR3 is given with its conserved first and last residue. The D gene is left open where the match is weak. Size is stated for part of the rows, as once, few or many counts, or as a class when the clone is expanded.

v_gene: TRBV5-6; abundance: -; d_gene: -; j_gene: TRBJ1-2; CDR3aa: CASSLGLGESYGYTF; CDR3nt: TGTGCCAGCAGCTTGGGCCTTGGGGAGTCCTATGGCTACACCTTC
v_gene: TRBV5-6; abundance: once; d_gene: TRBD2; j_gene: TRBJ2-7; CDR3aa: CASSSRTSGMSYEQYF; CDR3nt: TGTGCCAGCAGCTCACGGACTAGCGGTATGTCCTACGAGCAGTACTTC
v_gene: TRBV11-3; abundance: -; d_gene: -; j_gene: TRBJ2-5; CDR3aa: CASSFRVQETQYF; CDR3nt: TGTGCCAGCAGCTTTAGAGTACAAGAGACCCAGTACTTC
v_gene: TRBV10-3; abundance: -; d_gene: -; j_gene: TRBJ2-7; CDR3aa: CATSVKAYEQYF; CDR3nt: TGTGCCACTAGCGTAAAGGCCTACGAGCAGTACTTC
v_gene: TRBV5-1; abundance: -; d_gene: -; j_gene: TRBJ2-7; CDR3aa: CASSLGFLQANYEQYF; CDR3nt: TGCGCCAGCAGCTTAGGCTTTTTGCAGGCGAACTACGAGCAGTACTTC
v_gene: TRBV2; abundance: -; d_gene: -; j_gene: TRBJ2-2; CDR3aa: CASNLDTGELFF; CDR3nt: TGTGCCAGCAATCTCGACACCGGGGAGCTGTTTTTT
v_gene: TRBV27; abundance: -; d_gene: -; j_gene: TRBJ1-2; CDR3aa: CASGFLGLNYGYTF; CDR3nt: TGTGCCAGCGGGTTCCTGGGGCTAAACTATGGCTACACCTTC
v_gene: TRBV19; abundance: -; d_gene: TRBD1; j_gene: TRBJ1-5; CDR3aa: CASSTTDRDASNQPQHF; CDR3nt: TGTGCCAGTAGTACGACTGACAGGGATGCTAGCAATCAGCCCCAGCATTTT
v_gene: TRBV7-9; abundance: once; d_gene: -; j_gene: TRBJ1-1; CDR3aa: CASSFVAGSAFF; CDR3nt: TGTGCCAGCAGCTTCGTCGCAGGGTCGGCTTTCTTT
v_gene: TRBV19; abundance: -; d_gene: -; j_gene: TRBJ2-1; CDR3aa: CASSRQDSYNEQFF; CDR3nt: TGTGCCAGTAGTAGACAGGACTCCTACAATGAGCAGTTCTTC
v_gene: TRBV19; abundance: -; d_gene: -; j_gene: TRBJ1-5; CDR3aa: CASSRMTGGNQPQHF; CDR3nt: TGTGCCAGTAGCCGAATGACAGGCGGGAATCAGCCCCAGCATTTT
v_gene: TRBV18; abundance: -; d_gene: -; j_gene: TRBJ2-3; CDR3aa: CASSQNRADTQYF; CDR3nt: TGTGCCAGCTCACAAAACAGGGCAGATACGCAGTATTTT
v_gene: TRBV28; abundance: few; d_gene: -; j_gene: TRBJ1-5; CDR3aa: CAGQTSNQPQHF; CDR3nt: TGTGCCGGACAGACGAGCAATCAGCCCCAGCATTTT
v_gene: TRBV10-2; abundance: -; d_gene: -; j_gene: TRBJ1-2; CDR3aa: CASSDSGVIGYTF; CDR3nt: TGCGCCAGCAGTGATTCCGGGGTAATTGGCTACACCTTC
v_gene: TRBV27; abundance: -; d_gene: TRBD2; j_gene: TRBJ2-1; CDR3aa: CASKLLLREDEQFF; CDR3nt: TGTGCCAGCAAATTACTTTTACGGGAGGATGAGCAGTTCTTC
v_gene: TRBV28; abundance: -; d_gene: -; j_gene: TRBJ1-1; CDR3aa: CASSPRSEAFF; CDR3nt: TGTGCCAGCAGCCCGAGGTCGGAAGCTTTCTTT
v_gene: TRBV28; abundance: -; d_gene: -; j_gene: TRBJ1-6; CDR3aa: CASSSISSYNSPLHF; CDR3nt: TGTGCCAGCAGTTCAATCAGCTCCTATAATTCACCCCTCCACTTT
v_gene: TRBV7-8; abundance: -; d_gene: TRBD1; j_gene: TRBJ1-1; CDR3aa: CASSESLRQGGTEAFF; CDR3nt: TGTGCCAGCAGCGAGAGTCTGCGACAGGGCGGCACTGAAGCTTTCTTT
v_gene: TRBV15; abundance: -; d_gene: -; j_gene: TRBJ1-2; CDR3aa: CATSSLNRDYNYGYTF; CDR3nt: TGTGCCACCAGCAGCTTAAACAGGGACTATAACTATGGCTACACCTTC
v_gene: TRBV25-1; abundance: -; d_gene: -; j_gene: TRBJ1-1; CDR3aa: CASSEFLGQAFF; CDR3nt: TGTGCCAGCAGTGAATTTCTGGGGCAAGCTTTCTTT
v_gene: TRBV28; abundance: -; d_gene: TRBD2; j_gene: TRBJ2-5; CDR3aa: CATTRKPTGGETQYF; CDR3nt: TGTGCCACCACTCGTAAACCCACGGGGGGAGAGACCCAGTACTTC
v_gene: TRBV18; abundance: few; d_gene: -; j_gene: TRBJ1-2; CDR3aa: CASSPGGSYGYTF; CDR3nt: TGTGCCAGCTCACCTGGGGGGTCCTATGGCTACACCTTC
v_gene: TRBV30; abundance: few; d_gene: TRBD1; j_gene: TRBJ2-7; CDR3aa: CAWGDRTPYEQYF; CDR3nt: TGTGCCTGGGGGGACAGGACCCCCTACGAGCAGTACTTC
v_gene: TRBV10-3; abundance: -; d_gene: TRBD2; j_gene: TRBJ2-3; CDR3aa: CAISERASGRSTDTQYF; CDR3nt: TGTGCCATCAGTGAGCGGGCTAGCGGACGAAGCACAGATACGCAGTATTTT
v_gene: TRBV20-1; abundance: -; d_gene: -; j_gene: TRBJ2-3; CDR3aa: CSARDIDTQYF; CDR3nt: TGCAGTGCTAGAGATATAGATACGCAGTATTTT
v_gene: TRBV11-2; abundance: -; d_gene: -; j_gene: TRBJ1-2; CDR3aa: CASSESTGFGYTF; CDR3nt: TGTGCCAGCAGCGAAAGTACGGGTTTTGGCTACACCTTC
v_gene: TRBV4-2; abundance: -; d_gene: -; j_gene: TRBJ1-3; CDR3aa: CASSQDRVSGNTIYF; CDR3nt: TGTGCCAGCAGCCAAGACAGGGTCTCTGGAAACACCATATATTTT
v_gene: TRBV3-1/TRBV3-2; abundance: once; d_gene: TRBD1; j_gene: TRBJ1-2; CDR3aa: CASSQGQGAGGYTF; CDR3nt: TGTGCCAGCAGCCAGGGGCAGGGGGCAGGAGGCTACACCTTC
v_gene: TRBV29-1; abundance: -; d_gene: TRBD2; j_gene: TRBJ2-1; CDR3aa: CSVELLAGANEQFF; CDR3nt: TGCAGCGTTGAACTACTAGCGGGAGCCAATGAGCAGTTCTTC
v_gene: TRBV5-4; abundance: -; d_gene: TRBD2; j_gene: TRBJ2-5; CDR3aa: CASSSKTSDSGETQYF; CDR3nt: TGTGCCAGCAGCTCAAAGACTAGCGACTCGGGAGAGACCCAGTACTTC
v_gene: TRBV5-1; abundance: -; d_gene: TRBD1; j_gene: TRBJ2-1; CDR3aa: CASSLTGDNNEQFF; CDR3nt: TGCGCCAGCAGCTTGACAGGGGATAACAATGAGCAGTTCTTC
v_gene: TRBV2; abundance: many; d_gene: -; j_gene: TRBJ2-2; CDR3aa: CASEETGNTGELFF; CDR3nt: TGTGCCAGCGAGGAAACAGGGAACACCGGGGAGCTGTTTTTT
v_gene: TRBV15; abundance: -; d_gene: -; j_gene: TRBJ1-2; CDR3aa: CATSRDKTVNYGYTF; CDR3nt: TGTGCCACCAGCAGAGATAAAACGGTTAACTATGGCTACACCTTC
v_gene: TRBV12-3/TRBV12-4; abundance: few; d_gene: -; j_gene: TRBJ1-6; CDR3aa: CASSSRQYSPLHF; CDR3nt: TGTGCCAGCAGTTCCCGACAGTATTCACCCCTCCACTTT
v_gene: TRBV3-1/TRBV3-2; abundance: -; d_gene: -; j_gene: TRBJ1-2; CDR3aa: CASSHDRSGYTF; CDR3nt: TGTGCCAGCAGCCACGACCGGAGTGGCTACACCTTC
v_gene: TRBV15; abundance: -; d_gene: -; j_gene: TRBJ2-3; CDR3aa: CATSREGPTDTQYF; CDR3nt: TGTGCCACCAGCAGAGAGGGGCCCACAGATACGCAGTATTTT
v_gene: TRBV4-1; abundance: -; d_gene: -; j_gene: TRBJ2-3; CDR3aa: CASSQVEISVSSTDTQYF; CDR3nt: TGCGCCAGCAGCCAAGTCGAAATTTCAGTCTCTTCCACAGATACGCAGTATTTT
v_gene: TRBV29-1; abundance: -; d_gene: -; j_gene: TRBJ2-1; CDR3aa: CSALRVGEQFF; CDR3nt: TGCAGCGCGCTTCGGGTAGGTGAGCAGTTCTTC
v_gene: TRBV12-3/TRBV12-4; abundance: -; d_gene: TRBD2; j_gene: TRBJ2-3; CDR3aa: CASIFGGSQYF; CDR3nt: TGTGCCAGCATCTTCGGGGGGTCGCAGTATTTT
v_gene: TRBV2; abundance: -; d_gene: -; j_gene: TRBJ1-5; CDR3aa: CASSFGRRDQPQHF; CDR3nt: TGTGCCAGCAGTTTTGGACGGAGGGATCAGCCCCAGCATTTT
v_gene: TRBV25-1; abundance: -; d_gene: TRBD2; j_gene: TRBJ2-2; CDR3aa: CASSESGRASGELFF; CDR3nt: TGTGCCAGCAGTGAAAGCGGGAGGGCGTCCGGGGAGCTGTTTTTT
v_gene: TRBV28; abundance: -; d_gene: -; j_gene: TRBJ2-7; CDR3aa: CASSSPAYEQYF; CDR3nt: TGTGCCAGCAGTTCCCCCGCCTACGAGCAGTACTTC
v_gene: TRBV29-1; abundance: -; d_gene: -; j_gene: TRBJ1-1; CDR3aa: CSVSTVNTEAFF; CDR3nt: TGCAGCGTTTCGACAGTTAACACTGAAGCTTTCTTT
v_gene: TRBV3-1/TRBV3-2; abundance: -; d_gene: -; j_gene: TRBJ1-5; CDR3aa: CASSKTANNQPQHF; CDR3nt: TGTGCCAGCAGTAAGACAGCCAACAATCAGCCCCAGCATTTT
v_gene: TRBV27; abundance: -; d_gene: -; j_gene: TRBJ2-1; CDR3aa: CASRRLVPVHEQFF; CDR3nt: TGTGCCAGCAGACGACTAGTGCCCGTCCATGAGCAGTTCTTC
v_gene: TRBV5-4; abundance: -; d_gene: -; j_gene: TRBJ1-6; CDR3aa: CASSLGPDSANSPLHF; CDR3nt: TGTGCCAGCAGCTTGGGGCCGGACAGCGCTAATTCACCCCTCCACTTT
v_gene: TRBV12-3/TRBV12-4; abundance: -; d_gene: TRBD2; j_gene: TRBJ2-4; CDR3aa: CASRILAGDIQYF; CDR3nt: TGTGCCAGCAGGATACTAGCGGGAGACATTCAGTACTTC
v_gene: TRBV18; abundance: -; d_gene: TRBD2; j_gene: TRBJ2-5; CDR3aa: CASSHRGGTQETQYF; CDR3nt: TGTGCCAGCTCCCATCGCGGGGGGACTCAAGAGACCCAGTACTTC